A selection of T cell receptor beta chains follows, all from one sample in a study of cytomegalovirus exposure and HLA in healthy donors. TCRdb's table, derived via immunoSEQ multiplex PCR, lists solely in-frame clones and lacks some. The sample contains roughly 63,000 clones, roughly 90% of which appear only once. The material sequenced was PBMCs. These receptor sequences come from a woman younger than 30 in good health and CMV-seronegative. The CDR3 runs from the conserved cysteine through the conserved F or W. D genes are given only for firm matches. Part of the rows lack a size; the others show once, few, many or a class for expanded clones.

CASSLGPGDYGYTF | TGTGCCAGCAGCTTAGGTCCAGGGGACTATGGCTACACCTTC | TRBV7-2 | once | - | TRBJ1-2
CATSRGGTGAAGELFF | TGTGCCACCAGCAGAGGCGGGACAGGGGCAGCCGGGGAGCTGTTTTTT | TRBV15 | - | TRBD1 | TRBJ2-2
CASSRGQGGLETQYF | TGCGCCAGCAGCCGGGGACAGGGGGGTTTGGAGACCCAGTACTTC | TRBV5-1 | - | TRBD1 | TRBJ2-5
CASSPLGYEQYF | TGTGCCAGCAGTCCTCTCGGCTACGAGCAGTACTTC | TRBV27 | few | - | TRBJ2-7
CASSLSRDEKLFF | TGTGCCAGCAGCCTAAGCAGGGATGAAAAACTGTTTTTT | TRBV7-9 | - | - | TRBJ1-4
CASKPGGAQFPYEQYF | TGTGCCAGTAAACCAGGGGGCGCCCAGTTTCCCTACGAGCAGTACTTC | TRBV28 | - | TRBD1 | TRBJ2-7
CASSQTRTGANTEAFF | TGCGCCAGCAGCCAAACCCGGACAGGGGCGAACACTGAAGCTTTCTTT | TRBV5-1 | once | TRBD1 | TRBJ1-1
CASSGTGGAKEWMNTEAFF | TGTGCCAGCAGCGGAACAGGGGGCGCGAAGGAATGGATGAACACTGAAGCTTTCTTT | TRBV7-9 | - | TRBD1 | TRBJ1-1
CASSRVSGRSTDTQYF | TGTGCCAGCAGCCGAGTTAGCGGGAGGAGCACAGATACGCAGTATTTT | TRBV7-9 | once | TRBD2 | TRBJ2-3
CASKLTNRGNSPLHF | TGCGCCAGCAAACTAACCAACAGGGGTAATTCACCCCTCCACTTT | TRBV10-2 | - | TRBD1 | TRBJ1-6
CASSGGDRVGEETQYF | TGCGCCAGCAGCGGAGGGGACAGGGTTGGGGAAGAGACCCAGTACTTC | TRBV5-1 | - | TRBD1 | TRBJ2-5
CASSLGPGRGTDTQYF | TGCGCCAGCAGCTTGGGGCCGGGAAGGGGGACAGATACGCAGTATTTT | TRBV5-1 | - | - | TRBJ2-3
CASQQRPGRSAGGWYNEQFF | TGTGCCAGCCAACAGAGGCCCGGACGATCGGCGGGTGGATGGTACAATGAGCAGTTCTTC | TRBV28 | - | - | TRBJ2-1
CASSSGSGSTGELFF | TGTGCCAGTAGTAGTGGGTCAGGATCGACCGGGGAGCTGTTTTTT | TRBV19 | - | - | TRBJ2-2
CASSVGLAAYTQYF | TGTGCCAGCAGCGTAGGACTAGCGGCTTATACGCAGTATTTT | TRBV7-2 | - | TRBD2 | TRBJ2-3
CASRNRGGNTDTQYF | TGTGCCAGTAGAAATCGGGGGGGAAACACAGATACGCAGTATTTT | TRBV19 | - | TRBD2 | TRBJ2-3
CASSLGQGWHDEQFF | TGTGCCAGCAGCCTAGGACAGGGGTGGCACGATGAGCAGTTCTTC | TRBV5-4 | - | TRBD1 | TRBJ2-1
CASSQDWASGSYTGELFF | TGTGCCAGCAGCCAAGATTGGGCTAGCGGGAGTTACACCGGGGAGCTGTTTTTT | TRBV14 | - | TRBD2 | TRBJ2-2
CASSLWSSGDGEQFF | TGTGCCAGCAGTTTATGGTCTAGCGGGGATGGTGAGCAGTTCTTC | TRBV27 | - | TRBD2 | TRBJ2-1
CASSSSGEGGAEAFF | TGTGCCAGCAGCTCATCAGGGGAGGGGGGGGCTGAAGCTTTCTTT | TRBV4-2 | - | - | TRBJ1-1
CASSMGTSPIEKLFF | TGCGCCAGCAGCATGGGGACATCCCCGATCGAAAAACTGTTTTTT | TRBV5-1 | - | - | TRBJ1-4
CAWKGLPNTEAFF | TGTGCCTGGAAGGGGTTGCCGAACACTGAAGCTTTCTTT | TRBV30 | - | - | TRBJ1-1
CASSLALAGVNEQFF | TGCGCCAGCAGCTTGGCACTAGCGGGAGTCAATGAGCAGTTCTTC | TRBV5-1 | - | TRBD2 | TRBJ2-1
CASSTGYGYTF | TGTGCCAGCAGTACAGGGTATGGCTACACCTTC | TRBV6-5 | - | - | TRBJ1-2
CASSYGAGVYEQYF | TGTGCCAGCAGTTACGGGGCAGGGGTGTACGAGCAGTACTTC | TRBV6-6 | - | - | TRBJ2-7
CAISESTMEQGTEAFF | TGTGCCATCAGTGAGTCGACCATGGAGCAGGGGACTGAAGCTTTCTTT | TRBV10-3 | - | - | TRBJ1-1
CASSAAGRAGGSYNEQFF | TGCGCCAGCAGCGCGGCGGGGCGGGCCGGGGGAAGTTACAATGAGCAGTTCTTC | TRBV5-1 | - | - | TRBJ2-1
CASSQDSGNTIYF | TGCGCCAGCAGCCAGGACAGCGGAAACACCATATATTTT | TRBV5-1 | - | - | TRBJ1-3
CASSERLNEQFF | TGTGCCAGCAGTGAAAGACTAAATGAGCAGTTCTTC | TRBV6-5 | - | - | TRBJ2-1
CASSPRTWTASSYEQYF | TGTGCCAGCAGCCCGAGGACTTGGACAGCGAGCTCCTACGAGCAGTACTTC | TRBV13 | - | - | TRBJ2-7
CASKEGSGASTDTQYF | TGCGCCAGCAAAGAGGGGAGCGGGGCTAGCACAGATACGCAGTATTTT | TRBV4-1 | - | TRBD2 | TRBJ2-3
CASRRPGGSTEAFF | TGTGCCAGCAGAAGACCAGGGGGCTCCACTGAAGCTTTCTTT | TRBV28 | - | TRBD1 | TRBJ1-1
CASSLPRQGVGNQPQHF | TGTGCCAGCAGTTTACCCAGACAGGGGGTAGGCAATCAGCCCCAGCATTTT | TRBV28 | - | TRBD1 | TRBJ1-5
CASSPTVQETQYF | TGTGCCAGCAGCCCGACAGTACAAGAGACCCAGTACTTC | TRBV11-2 | few | - | TRBJ2-5
CASSQGPVLAGAGDTQYF | TGCGCCAGCAGCCAGGGCCCCGTACTAGCGGGAGCGGGAGATACGCAGTATTTT | TRBV4-1 | once | TRBD2 | TRBJ2-3
CASSQTTTGDGYGYTF | TGTGCCAGCTCACAAACCACGACAGGGGATGGCTATGGCTACACCTTC | TRBV18 | - | TRBD1 | TRBJ1-2
CASSPRDRGNEKLFF | TGTGCCAGCAGTCCCCGGGACAGGGGTAATGAAAAACTGTTTTTT | TRBV6-6 | - | TRBD1 | TRBJ1-4
CASSPPDSGGYNEQFF | TGTGCCAGCAGCCCCCCGGATAGCGGGGGCTACAATGAGCAGTTCTTC | TRBV6-6 | - | TRBD2 | TRBJ2-1
CATRPSGGSYEQYF | TGTGCCACCCGTCCTTCCGGCGGCTCCTACGAGCAGTACTTC | TRBV28 | few | - | TRBJ2-7
CASSFRVGYEQYF | TGCGCCAGCAGCTTCAGGGTGGGCTACGAGCAGTACTTC | TRBV5-1 | - | - | TRBJ2-7
CASSQQGQGGYEQYF | TGTGCCAGCAGCCAACAGGGACAGGGAGGCTACGAGCAGTACTTC | TRBV4-2 | few | TRBD1 | TRBJ2-7
CAWRVGRGEQYF | TGTGCCTGGAGGGTGGGGAGGGGTGAGCAGTACTTC | TRBV30 | - | TRBD2 | TRBJ2-7
CASSLGPGRNEQFF | TGCGCCAGCAGCTTGGGCCCAGGAAGGAATGAGCAGTTCTTC | TRBV5-1 | - | - | TRBJ2-1
CASSLAHITDTQYF | TGTGCCAGCAGCTTGGCCCACATAACAGATACGCAGTATTTT | TRBV5-6 | - | - | TRBJ2-3
CASSEFPRGSSGANVLTF | TGTGCCAGCAGTGAGTTCCCCAGAGGGAGCTCTGGGGCCAACGTCCTGACTTTC | TRBV6-1 | - | - | TRBJ2-6
CASSLGAGGSTDTQYF | TGTGCCAGCAGCTTAGGGGCAGGGGGGAGCACAGATACGCAGTATTTT | TRBV11-2 | - | - | TRBJ2-3
CASSVGRGRLFF | TGTGCCAGCAGCGTAGGGCGCGGCCGGCTGTTTTTT | TRBV9 | - | - | TRBJ2-2
CASSLAGDYNSPLHF | TGTGCCAGCAGTTTAGCGGGGGACTATAATTCACCCCTCCACTTT | TRBV28 | - | - | TRBJ1-6
CASSFWGQTRNTIYF | TGTGCCAGCAGCTTCTGGGGACAGACAAGAAACACCATATATTTT | TRBV7-9 | once | TRBD1 | TRBJ1-3
CASSRAGTSEQYF | TGTGCCAGTAGTAGAGCCGGGACATCCGAGCAGTACTTC | TRBV19 | - | - | TRBJ2-7
CASSGNRGRVYGYTF | TGTGCCAGCAGTGGGAACAGGGGGAGGGTCTATGGCTACACCTTC | TRBV2 | - | TRBD1 | TRBJ1-2
CASSESGSGEKLFF | TGTGCCAGCAGTGAATCAGGGTCGGGTGAAAAACTGTTTTTT | TRBV25-1 | - | - | TRBJ1-4
CASLGQQHYEQYF | TGTGCCAGCCTGGGACAGCAACACTACGAGCAGTACTTC | TRBV28 | - | TRBD1 | TRBJ2-7